The entry that follows covers one T cell receptor (beta chain) sequence. Trimming left V 4 bases short and J 6 bases short, with 12 bases between. This CDR3 has 13 amino acids. Germline CDR1 and CDR2: LNHDA and SQIVND (reference sequence). This entry is derived from a study of T cell responses to AZD1222 COVID-19 vaccine. Profiled with immunoSEQ multiplex PCR; TCRdb holds only in-frame clones, not every one. The sample carries about 130,000 clones, 90% to 95% recorded once. The receptor comes from an adult who received the AZD1222 COVID-19 vaccine. The source material was peripheral blood, sampled 28 days after the second AZD1222 dose. The chain links TRBV19 to TRBJ1-2; tentative D call: TRBD1 (6 bases). As DNA, the CDR3 is TGTGCCAGTAGTACCCCCCAGGGGAATGGCTACACCTTC. The encoded protein is CASSTPQGNGYTF. Together with reference TRBV19 and TRBJ1-2, the CDR3 gives the full variable domain: DGGITQSPKYLFRKEGQNVTLSCEQNLNHDAMYWYRQDPGQGLRLIYYSQIVNDFQKGDIAEGYSVSREKKESFPLTVTSAQKNPTAFYLCASSTPQGNGYTFGSGTRLTVV.